Listed below are T cell receptor beta chains from one sample, sequenced in a study of shared clonotypes between healthy human individuals. Some clones are missing from TCRdb's copy, which holds only in-frame ones; the method was immunoSEQ multiplex PCR. The table records about 2.1 million clones, 90% to 95% of them present only once. Sequenced sample: naive CD8+ T cells from PBMCs. These receptors all stem from a man aged 18 to 29 in good health. Some clones in this sample may be carry-over from other donors' samples. Each CDR3 is given with its conserved first and last residue. Part of the rows lack a size; the others show once, few, many or a class for expanded clones.

v_gene,abundance,j_gene,CDR3aa
TRBV11-2,NA,TRBJ1-2,CASSLGEVWHGYTF
TRBV2,NA,TRBJ1-4,CASRDRGHEKLFF
TRBV4-3,NA,TRBJ2-5,CASSQGLAGVWETQYF
TRBV27,NA,TRBJ2-1,CASWDRVSYNEQFF
TRBV2,NA,TRBJ2-1,CASNRQNEQFF
TRBV23-1,NA,TRBJ2-1,CASSQYGTGGSYNEQFF
TRBV2,once,TRBJ1-5,CASSEEPPGQGNQPQHF
TRBV27,NA,TRBJ2-1,CASSYWASGSGLNEQFF
TRBV2,NA,TRBJ2-1,CASSFDRGGKSYNEQFF
TRBV11-2,NA,TRBJ2-1,CASSDRDRAYEQFF
TRBV6-6,NA,TRBJ1-4,CASRERDRLNEKLFF
TRBV7-2,NA,TRBJ2-7,CASSPGTGTREQYF
TRBV9,NA,TRBJ1-2,CASSVEGTPGYGYTF
TRBV27,once,TRBJ2-1,CASLGHNEQFF
TRBV9,few,TRBJ1-1,CASSDLLLRRSHTEAFF
TRBV28,NA,TRBJ2-3,CASSLIALAGPSTDTQYF
TRBV27,NA,TRBJ1-2,CASSLGNSGAKGYTF
TRBV27,NA,TRBJ1-1,CASRLGVRAFF
TRBV5-6,NA,TRBJ2-1,CASSLAASGREGEQFF
TRBV7-3,NA,TRBJ2-1,CASTKRGKQPQYNNEQFF
TRBV7-8,NA,TRBJ2-1,CASSLGGRAYNEQFF
TRBV27,NA,TRBJ2-1,CASSLSRASGLFRDEQFF
TRBV7-2,once,TRBJ2-7,CASSPRQLPTYEQYF
TRBV10-2,NA,TRBJ2-2,CASTGLAGTNTGELFF
TRBV27,NA,TRBJ2-7,CASSLGSSRTYEQYF
TRBV19,NA,TRBJ2-1,CASSIDGPGDPEQFF
TRBV28,NA,TRBJ2-7,CASSPVRVLAGAYEQYF
TRBV2,NA,TRBJ2-7,CASSDNPGPLSHYEQYF
TRBV6-1,NA,TRBJ2-1,CASSDPRGGLNNEQFF
TRBV28,NA,TRBJ2-7,CASKGMMFATYEQYF
TRBV9,few,TRBJ1-1,CASSVDGNTEAFF
TRBV13,NA,TRBJ2-3,CASSNAGTSGNVGTDTQYF
TRBV5-6,NA,TRBJ2-7,CASSLEGGAAYEQYF